The rows below give T cell receptor beta chains drawn from one sample of a study of beta chain features in type 1 diabetes. Data came from immunoSEQ multiplex PCR; TCRdb stores just in-frame clones and leaves some out. In the table there are 150,000 or so clones, roughly 10% of which are singletons. Sequenced: central memory CD4+ T cells from blood. The receptors were sampled from a man younger than 35 in good health. The CDR3 runs from the conserved cysteine through the conserved F or W. Fields, in order: CDR3 protein, CDR3 DNA, V gene, D gene, J gene, clone size. D genes are given only for firm matches. Expanded clones are given a class, and other clones once, few, many or no size at all.

cdr3_aa: CASSVPGSTDTQYF
cdr3_nt: TGTGCCAGCAGTGTCCCGGGTAGCACAGATACGCAGTATTTT
v_call: TRBV28
d_call: NA
j_call: TRBJ2-3
clone_size: NA

cdr3_aa: CASSYSFPGAEQYF
cdr3_nt: TGTGCCAGCAGTTACTCGTTTCCCGGGGCAGAGCAATATTTT
v_call: TRBV6-5
d_call: NA
j_call: TRBJ1-3
clone_size: many

cdr3_aa: CSAGDRASYEQYF
cdr3_nt: TGCAGCGCCGGGGACAGGGCTTCCTACGAGCAGTACTTC
v_call: TRBV29-1
d_call: TRBD1
j_call: TRBJ2-7
clone_size: NA

cdr3_aa: CASSLGQRGVEQFF
cdr3_nt: TGCGCCAGCAGCTTGGGACAGCGCGGGGTTGAGCAGTTCTTC
v_call: TRBV5-1
d_call: NA
j_call: TRBJ2-1
clone_size: few

cdr3_aa: CASSLGQTSGGETQYF
cdr3_nt: TGTGCCAGCAGCTTAGGGCAGACTAGCGGGGGAGAGACCCAGTACTTC
v_call: TRBV7-2
d_call: TRBD2
j_call: TRBJ2-5
clone_size: few

cdr3_aa: CSVGQSSGANVLTF
cdr3_nt: TGCAGCGTGGGACAGAGCTCTGGGGCCAACGTCCTGACTTTC
v_call: TRBV29-1
d_call: TRBD1
j_call: TRBJ2-6
clone_size: NA

cdr3_aa: CASRPPGTSGGAEQFF
cdr3_nt: TGTGCCAGCAGGCCTCCCGGGACTAGCGGGGGGGCGGAGCAGTTCTTC
v_call: TRBV9
d_call: TRBD2
j_call: TRBJ2-1
clone_size: few

cdr3_aa: CASSQTTGRAKNIQYF
cdr3_nt: TGCGCCAGCAGCCAAACGACAGGGAGAGCCAAAAACATTCAGTACTTC
v_call: TRBV4-3
d_call: TRBD1
j_call: TRBJ2-4
clone_size: many

cdr3_aa: CASSLVYRNTGELFF
cdr3_nt: TGTGCCAGCAGCTTAGTCTACCGGAACACCGGGGAGCTGTTTTTT
v_call: TRBV5-8
d_call: NA
j_call: TRBJ2-2
clone_size: few

cdr3_aa: CSVGKTGGIGYTF
cdr3_nt: TGCAGCGTTGGGAAGACAGGGGGCATTGGCTACACCTTC
v_call: TRBV29-1
d_call: TRBD1
j_call: TRBJ1-2
clone_size: NA

cdr3_aa: CASSEDRGISGNTIYF
cdr3_nt: TGTGCCAGCAGTGAGGACAGGGGTATCTCTGGAAACACCATATATTTT
v_call: TRBV25-1
d_call: TRBD1
j_call: TRBJ1-3
clone_size: NA

cdr3_aa: CASSQDVETYGYTF
cdr3_nt: TGTGCCAGCAGCCAAGACGTGGAGACCTATGGCTACACCTTC
v_call: TRBV4-2
d_call: NA
j_call: TRBJ1-2
clone_size: few

cdr3_aa: CASSSAGYRSETQYF
cdr3_nt: TGCGCCAGCAGCTCAGCGGGCTATAGATCGGAGACCCAGTACTTC
v_call: TRBV5-1
d_call: NA
j_call: TRBJ2-5
clone_size: few

cdr3_aa: CASSYGAIDTQYF
cdr3_nt: TGTGCCAGCAGTTATGGGGCAATAGATACGCAGTATTTT
v_call: TRBV6-5
d_call: NA
j_call: TRBJ2-3
clone_size: NA

cdr3_aa: CASSLGQTWGTEAFF
cdr3_nt: TGCGCCAGCAGCTTGGGACAGACTTGGGGCACTGAAGCTTTCTTT
v_call: TRBV5-1
d_call: NA
j_call: TRBJ1-1
clone_size: few

cdr3_aa: CASSPGQATDTQYF
cdr3_nt: TGTGCCAGCAGCCCGGGACAGGCCACAGATACGCAGTATTTT
v_call: TRBV4-2
d_call: TRBD1
j_call: TRBJ2-3
clone_size: NA

cdr3_aa: CASSLLGKNTEAFF
cdr3_nt: TGTGCCAGCAGTCTTCTTGGAAAGAACACTGAAGCTTTCTTT
v_call: TRBV27
d_call: NA
j_call: TRBJ1-1
clone_size: NA

cdr3_aa: CASSLPLMAGAYNEQFF
cdr3_nt: TGTGCCAGCAGCTTGCCTCTTATGGCGGGGGCCTACAATGAGCAGTTCTTC
v_call: TRBV7-2
d_call: TRBD2
j_call: TRBJ2-1
clone_size: NA

cdr3_aa: CSVGQAGYTF
cdr3_nt: TGCAGCGTGGGACAGGCTGGCTACACCTTC
v_call: TRBV29-1
d_call: TRBD1
j_call: TRBJ1-2
clone_size: NA

cdr3_aa: CASSGDSEQFF
cdr3_nt: TGTGCCAGCAGTGGGGACTCTGAGCAGTTCTTC
v_call: TRBV2
d_call: NA
j_call: TRBJ2-1
clone_size: few

cdr3_aa: CASSLFGAGYTF
cdr3_nt: TGTGCCAGCAGTTTATTTGGGGCAGGCTACACCTTC
v_call: TRBV28
d_call: NA
j_call: TRBJ1-2
clone_size: few

cdr3_aa: CASSFSRGREDIQYF
cdr3_nt: TGTGCCAGCAGCTTCTCTCGGGGCAGGGAAGACATTCAGTACTTC
v_call: TRBV7-2
d_call: NA
j_call: TRBJ2-4
clone_size: NA

cdr3_aa: CASSLNGNTIYF
cdr3_nt: TGTGCCAGCAGCTTAAACGGAAACACCATATATTTT
v_call: TRBV7-2
d_call: NA
j_call: TRBJ1-3
clone_size: few

cdr3_aa: CASSPIGQGAYNEQFF
cdr3_nt: TGTGCCAGCAGTCCCATAGGACAGGGGGCGTACAATGAGCAGTTCTTC
v_call: TRBV28
d_call: TRBD1
j_call: TRBJ2-1
clone_size: NA

cdr3_aa: CASSGSGRGQTQYF
cdr3_nt: TGTGCCAGCAGTGGGAGCGGGAGGGGGCAGACCCAGTACTTC
v_call: TRBV28
d_call: TRBD2
j_call: TRBJ2-5
clone_size: NA

cdr3_aa: CASSLAAGAAGNTIYF
cdr3_nt: TGTGCCAGCAGCTTAGCGGCCGGGGCCGCTGGAAACACCATATATTTT
v_call: TRBV7-9
d_call: NA
j_call: TRBJ1-3
clone_size: few

cdr3_aa: CASSLIIGQGAGYTF
cdr3_nt: TGCGCCAGCAGCTTGATCATCGGACAGGGGGCTGGCTACACCTTC
v_call: TRBV5-1
d_call: TRBD1
j_call: TRBJ1-2
clone_size: NA

cdr3_aa: CSARDFRGAFF
cdr3_nt: TGCAGTGCTAGAGATTTCAGGGGAGCTTTCTTT
v_call: TRBV20-1
d_call: NA
j_call: TRBJ1-1
clone_size: NA

cdr3_aa: CAWSATGVGLEKLFF
cdr3_nt: TGTGCCTGGAGTGCGACAGGGGTTGGACTAGAAAAACTGTTTTTT
v_call: TRBV30
d_call: TRBD1
j_call: TRBJ1-4
clone_size: NA

cdr3_aa: CAIKASGSYEQYF
cdr3_nt: TGTGCCATCAAGGCTAGCGGCTCCTACGAGCAGTACTTC
v_call: TRBV10-3
d_call: TRBD2
j_call: TRBJ2-7
clone_size: few

cdr3_aa: CASSYSPTGGRDTQYF
cdr3_nt: TGTGCCAGCAGTTACTCCCCCACAGGGGGCAGAGATACGCAGTATTTT
v_call: TRBV6-5
d_call: TRBD1
j_call: TRBJ2-3
clone_size: NA

cdr3_aa: CASSETADYGYTF
cdr3_nt: TGTGCCAGCTCAGAAACAGCGGACTATGGCTACACCTTC
v_call: TRBV18
d_call: NA
j_call: TRBJ1-2
clone_size: NA

cdr3_aa: CASNVPTHEQYF
cdr3_nt: TGTGCCAGCAACGTGCCAACCCACGAGCAGTACTTC
v_call: TRBV7-2
d_call: NA
j_call: TRBJ2-7
clone_size: NA